This entry concerns a single TCR beta chain. The data stem from a study of T cell changes during pregnancy in multiple sclerosis. Some clones are missing from TCRdb's copy, which holds only in-frame ones; the method was immunoSEQ multiplex PCR. The table has approximately 46,000 clones, around 89% seen once. The TCR comes from a female donor with multiple sclerosis, enrolled in a pregnancy study. This sample comprised CD8+ T cells from peripheral blood mononuclear cells, obtained in the second trimester of pregnancy.

CDR3 region: CASSLLGGRYNEQFF. The CDR3 DNA is TGTGCCAGCAGCCTGCTCGGGGGGAGGTACAATGAGCAGTTCTTC. V usage is TRBV13 and J usage is TRBJ2-1, with TRBD2 matching 7 bases. Per germline, CDR1 PRHDT and CDR2 FYEKMQ (reference sequence). CDR3 size: 15 residues. Germline trimming cut 5 bases from V and 4 bases from J; bases unmatched to any gene: 8.